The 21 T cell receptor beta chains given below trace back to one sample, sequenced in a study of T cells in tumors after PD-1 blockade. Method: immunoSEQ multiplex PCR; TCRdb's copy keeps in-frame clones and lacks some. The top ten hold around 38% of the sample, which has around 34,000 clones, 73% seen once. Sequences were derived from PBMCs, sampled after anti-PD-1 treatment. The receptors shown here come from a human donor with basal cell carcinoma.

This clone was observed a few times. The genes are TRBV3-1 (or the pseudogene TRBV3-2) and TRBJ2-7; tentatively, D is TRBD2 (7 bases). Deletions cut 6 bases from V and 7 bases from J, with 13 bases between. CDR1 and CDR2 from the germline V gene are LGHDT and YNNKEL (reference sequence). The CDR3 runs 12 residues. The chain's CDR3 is CASRGGGKEQYF. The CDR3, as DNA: TGTGCCAGCAGGGGAGGGGGGAAGGAGCAGTACTTC.

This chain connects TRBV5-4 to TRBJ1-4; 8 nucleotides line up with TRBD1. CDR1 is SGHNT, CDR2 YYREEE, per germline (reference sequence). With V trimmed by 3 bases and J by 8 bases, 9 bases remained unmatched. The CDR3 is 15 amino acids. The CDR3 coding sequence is TGTGCCAGCAGCTCAATAACACAGGGGGGCGAAAAACTGTTTTTT. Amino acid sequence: CASSSITQGGEKLFF.

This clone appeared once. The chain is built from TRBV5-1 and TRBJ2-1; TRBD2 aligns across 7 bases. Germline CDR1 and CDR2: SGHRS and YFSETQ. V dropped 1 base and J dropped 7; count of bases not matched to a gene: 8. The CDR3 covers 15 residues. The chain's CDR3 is CASSLTSAKANEQFF. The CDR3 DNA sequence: TGCGCCAGCAGCTTGACTAGCGCGAAAGCAAATGAGCAGTTCTTC.

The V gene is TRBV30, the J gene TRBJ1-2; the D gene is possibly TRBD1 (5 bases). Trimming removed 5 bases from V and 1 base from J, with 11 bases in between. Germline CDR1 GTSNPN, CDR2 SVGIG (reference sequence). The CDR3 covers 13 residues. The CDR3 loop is CAWGTPINYGYTF. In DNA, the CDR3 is TGTGCCTGGGGGACCCCAATTAACTATGGCTACACCTTC. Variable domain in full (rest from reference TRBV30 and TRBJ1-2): SQTIHQWPATLVQPVGSPLSLECTVEGTSNPNLYWYRQAAGRGLQLLFYSVGIGQISSEVPQNLSASRPQDRQFILSSKKLLLSDSGFYLCAWGTPINYGYTFGSGTRLTVV.

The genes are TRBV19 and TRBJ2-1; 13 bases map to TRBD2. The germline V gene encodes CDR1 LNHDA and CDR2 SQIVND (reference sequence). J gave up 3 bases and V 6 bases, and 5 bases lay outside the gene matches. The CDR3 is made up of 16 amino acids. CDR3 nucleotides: TGTGCCAGTAGGCGGACTAGCGGGAGAGTCTACAATGAGCAGTTCTTC. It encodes CASRRTSGRVYNEQFF.

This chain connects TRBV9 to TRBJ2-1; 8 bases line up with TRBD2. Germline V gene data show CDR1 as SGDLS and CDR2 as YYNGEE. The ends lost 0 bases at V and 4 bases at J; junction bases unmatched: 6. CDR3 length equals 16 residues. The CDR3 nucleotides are TGTGCCAGCAGCGTAGAGGGTAGCGGGACGTACAATGAGCAGTTCTTC. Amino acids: CASSVEGSGTYNEQFF.

CDR3 sequence reads: CASSIRSSGRENEQFF. CDR3 bases: TGTGCCAGTAGTATAAGATCTAGCGGGAGGGAAAATGAGCAGTTCTTC. The chain combines TRBV19 with TRBJ2-1; 12 bases agree with TRBD2. The trim removed 2 bases at V and 7 bases at J, leaving 6 bases unmatched. Per germline, CDR1 LNHDA and CDR2 SQIVND (reference sequence). This CDR3 region has 16 residues.

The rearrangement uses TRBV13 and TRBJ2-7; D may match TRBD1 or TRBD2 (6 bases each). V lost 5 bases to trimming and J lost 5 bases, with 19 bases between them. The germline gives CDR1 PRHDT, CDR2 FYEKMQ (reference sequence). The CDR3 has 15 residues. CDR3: CASSQGQGTFNEQYF. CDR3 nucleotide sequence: TGTGCCAGCAGCCAGGGCCAGGGGACTTTCAACGAGCAGTACTTC.

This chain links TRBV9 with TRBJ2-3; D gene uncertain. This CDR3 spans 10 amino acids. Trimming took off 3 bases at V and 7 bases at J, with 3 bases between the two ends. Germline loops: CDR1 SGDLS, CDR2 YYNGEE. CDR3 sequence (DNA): TGTGCCAGCAGCGGGAATACGCAGTATTTT. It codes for CASSGNTQYF.

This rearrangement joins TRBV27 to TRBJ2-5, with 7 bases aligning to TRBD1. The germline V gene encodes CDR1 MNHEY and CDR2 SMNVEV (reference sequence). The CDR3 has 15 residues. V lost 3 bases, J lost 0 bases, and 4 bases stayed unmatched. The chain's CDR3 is CASSFRQGNQETQYF. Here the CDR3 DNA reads TGTGCCAGCAGTTTTCGACAGGGAAACCAAGAGACCCAGTACTTC.

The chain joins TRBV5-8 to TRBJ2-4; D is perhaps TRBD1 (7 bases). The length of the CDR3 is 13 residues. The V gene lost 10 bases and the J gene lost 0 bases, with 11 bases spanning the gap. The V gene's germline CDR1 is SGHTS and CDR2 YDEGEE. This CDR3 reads CAHRGLAKNIQYF. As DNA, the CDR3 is TGTGCCCACAGGGGACTAGCCAAAAACATTCAGTACTTC.

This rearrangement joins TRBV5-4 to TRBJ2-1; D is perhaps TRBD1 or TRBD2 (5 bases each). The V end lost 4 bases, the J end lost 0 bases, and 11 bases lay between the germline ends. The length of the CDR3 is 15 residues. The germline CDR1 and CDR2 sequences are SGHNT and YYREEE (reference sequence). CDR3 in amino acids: CASSLGTDSYNEQFF. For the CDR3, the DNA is TGTGCCAGCAGCCTTGGGACGGACTCCTACAATGAGCAGTTCTTC.

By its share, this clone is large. In DNA, the CDR3 is TGTGCCAGCAGCTTAGGGACAGGGGAGGGGAACACTGAAGCTTTCTTT. Its translation: CASSLGTGEGNTEAFF. This chain links TRBV7-9 with TRBJ1-1, with 9 bases that match TRBD1. The trim removed 1 base at V and 1 base at J, leaving 4 bases unmatched. CDR1 SEHNR and CDR2 FQNEAQ come from the germline V gene (reference sequence). The CDR3 contains 16 residues.

Here the CDR3 reads CASSLEAVPGYEQFF. In nucleotides, the CDR3 is TGTGCCAGCAGCTTAGAGGCGGTACCGGGGTATGAGCAGTTCTTC. This chain joins TRBV11-3 and TRBJ2-1; D is perhaps TRBD2 (5 bases). In germline, CDR1 is SGHNT, CDR2 YENEEA. This CDR3 spans 15 amino acids. V shed 0 bases and J shed 8 bases, with 14 bases lying between them.

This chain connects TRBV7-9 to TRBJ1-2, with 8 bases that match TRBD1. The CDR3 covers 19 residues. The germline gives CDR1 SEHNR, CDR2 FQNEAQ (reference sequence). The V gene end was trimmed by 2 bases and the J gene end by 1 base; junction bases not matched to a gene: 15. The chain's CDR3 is CASSLNPGQGATINYGYTF. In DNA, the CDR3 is TGTGCCAGCAGCTTAAACCCGGGGCAGGGGGCTACTATTAACTATGGCTACACCTTC.

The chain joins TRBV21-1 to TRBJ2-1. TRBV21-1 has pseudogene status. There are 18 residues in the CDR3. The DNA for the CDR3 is TGTGCCAGCAGCAAAGCGGGTGTTAAGGACGGTAGCTACAATGAGCAGTTCTTC. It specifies CASSKAGVKDGSYNEQFF.

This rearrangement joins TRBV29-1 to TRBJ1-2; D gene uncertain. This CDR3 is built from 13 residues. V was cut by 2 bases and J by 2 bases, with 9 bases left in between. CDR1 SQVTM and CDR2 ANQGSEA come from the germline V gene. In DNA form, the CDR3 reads TGCAGCGTTGAACTAAGGCGGAACTATGGCTACACCTTC. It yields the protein CSVELRRNYGYTF.

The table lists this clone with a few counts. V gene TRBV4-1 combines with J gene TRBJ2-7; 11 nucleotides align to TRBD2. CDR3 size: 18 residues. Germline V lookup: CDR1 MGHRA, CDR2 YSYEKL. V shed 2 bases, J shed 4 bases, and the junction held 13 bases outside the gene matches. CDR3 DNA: TGCGCCAGCAGCCAATCTAGCGGGGGGATCCCCTATCCTTACGAGCAGTACTTC. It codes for CASSQSSGGIPYPYEQYF.

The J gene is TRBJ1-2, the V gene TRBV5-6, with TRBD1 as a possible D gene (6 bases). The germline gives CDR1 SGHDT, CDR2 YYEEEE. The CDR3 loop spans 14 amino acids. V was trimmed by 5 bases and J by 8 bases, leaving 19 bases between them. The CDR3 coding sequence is TGTGCCAGCAGTGATTGGGACACCGATTACGGCTACACCTTC. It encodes CASSDWDTDYGYTF.

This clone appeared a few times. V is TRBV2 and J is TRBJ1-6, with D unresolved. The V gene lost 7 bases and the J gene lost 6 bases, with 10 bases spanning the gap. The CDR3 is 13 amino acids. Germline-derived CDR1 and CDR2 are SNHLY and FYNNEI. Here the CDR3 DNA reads TGTGCCAGCAAGGTGAATTCTAATTCACCCCTCCACTTT. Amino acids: CASKVNSNSPLHF.

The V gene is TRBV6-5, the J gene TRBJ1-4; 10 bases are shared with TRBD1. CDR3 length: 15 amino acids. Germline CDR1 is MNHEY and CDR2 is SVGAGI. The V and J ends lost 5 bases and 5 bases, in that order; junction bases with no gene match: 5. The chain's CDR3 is CASSRQGALNEKLFF. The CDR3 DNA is TGTGCCAGCAGTCGACAGGGGGCACTAAATGAAAAACTGTTTTTT.